This T cell receptor (beta chain) is drawn from a study of CD8 T cells in ankylosing spondylitis (dated 2017 in TCRdb). Broadly, across the study: The study profiled T cell receptor beta repertoires in healthy donors and ankylosing spondylitis patients to find disease-linked TCR variants. The full study cohort comprised approximately 23 ankylosing spondylitis patients and 110 or so healthy donors. Samples of peripheral blood were taken, and for ankylosing spondylitis patients, synovial fluid was collected as well.

The CDR3 numbers 13 residues from cysteine through phenylalanine. Only CDR3 DNA is held: 39 bases, read in frame from base 1. The V end loses 10 bases and the J end loses 0 bases, and a stretch of 10 bases separates them. The germline V gene specifies ENHRY as CDR1 and SYGVKD as CDR2. For sequencing, an Illumina HiSeq 2500 was employed. TCR beta libraries were prepared by quantitative 5'-RACE with molecular barcodes. On the study's bioinformatics: A new computational method based on a probabilistic model of VDJ rearrangement was used to identify disease-linked TCR variants. TCRdb handled the public reads itself, with Q25 trimming in fastp and clone calling in MiXCR, and kept productive beta chains. Entries are consolidated by CDR3 protein sequence, retaining the most common genes and DNA. The V and J calls follow TCRdb's processing rather than the paper's. In all, the sample holds tens of thousands of distinct CDR3 sequences, and roughly 8.5% of those were seen once. The ten largest account for approximately 29% of the sample.

The investigation overall reported the following: The disease-linked clones were reported as significantly enriched in matched synovial fluid samples from ankylosing spondylitis patients. The disease-linked clones had a CD8+ phenotype and were found at relatively low frequencies in peripheral blood. Some of the motif variants had been reported before in the synovial fluid and blood of reactive arthritis patients, a finding that suggests common disease-initiation mechanisms. A TCR beta motif made up of several highly homologous amino acid variants appeared to be characteristic of blood from ankylosing spondylitis patients.

In this sample, this clonotype turned up many times. No cognate antigen has been identified for it. No clone much larger than this one lies a single base away; base qualities are absent. This TCR was sampled from a male donor with ankylosing spondylitis. The V and J segments used are TRBV10-3 and TRBJ1-3; no D gene is confidently identified. Sequenced input: blood, either unsorted or a sorted T cell fraction (not recorded which). The CDR3 loop reads CATGPLSGNTIYF. The DNA reads as follows: TGTGCCACTGGACCGCTCTCTGGAAACACCATATATTTT.